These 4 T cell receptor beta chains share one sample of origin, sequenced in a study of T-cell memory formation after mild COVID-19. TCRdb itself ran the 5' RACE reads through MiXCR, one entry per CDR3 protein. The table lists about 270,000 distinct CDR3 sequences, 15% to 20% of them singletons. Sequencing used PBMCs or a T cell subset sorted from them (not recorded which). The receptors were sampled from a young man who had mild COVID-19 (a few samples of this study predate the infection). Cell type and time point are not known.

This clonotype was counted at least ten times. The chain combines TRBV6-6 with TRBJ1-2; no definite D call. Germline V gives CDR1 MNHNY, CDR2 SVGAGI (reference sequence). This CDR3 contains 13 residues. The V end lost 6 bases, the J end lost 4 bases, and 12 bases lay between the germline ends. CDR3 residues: CASSDREIYGYTF. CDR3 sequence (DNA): TGTGCCAGCAGCGACCGGGAGATCTATGGCTACACCTTC.

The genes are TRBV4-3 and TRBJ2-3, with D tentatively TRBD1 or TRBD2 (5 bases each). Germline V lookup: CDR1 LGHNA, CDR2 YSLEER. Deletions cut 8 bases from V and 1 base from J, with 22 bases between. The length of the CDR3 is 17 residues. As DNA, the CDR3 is TGCGCCAGCCCAATCTCCCCCGAGGGGCTGGGCACAGATACGCAGTATTTT. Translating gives CASPISPEGLGTDTQYF.

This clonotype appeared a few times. The CDR3: CASSLGPANTGELFF. DNA for the CDR3: TGTGCCAGCAGCTTGGGGCCGGCGAACACCGGGGAGCTGTTTTTT. This rearrangement joins TRBV5-6 to TRBJ2-2; D gene uncertain. The CDR3 has 15 residues. Germline CDR1 and CDR2: SGHDT and YYEEEE. V was trimmed by 0 bases and J by 0 bases, leaving 6 bases between them.

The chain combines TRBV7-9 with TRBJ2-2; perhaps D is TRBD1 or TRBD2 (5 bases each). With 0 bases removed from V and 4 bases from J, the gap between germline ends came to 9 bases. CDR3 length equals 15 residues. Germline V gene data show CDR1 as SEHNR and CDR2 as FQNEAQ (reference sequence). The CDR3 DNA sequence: TGTGCCAGCAGCTTAGCGACGGGGACCACCGGGGAGCTGTTTTTT. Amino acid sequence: CASSLATGTTGELFF.